What follows describes a single TCR beta chain. Its antigen is still unknown. These data belong to a study of cytomegalovirus exposure and HLA in healthy donors. The PCR employed 60 Vbeta primers together with 13 Jbeta primers. TCRdb's copy holds only in-frame clones and misses some; the assay was immunoSEQ multiplex PCR. The profile shows 150,000 to 200,000 clones, 75% to 80% of them singletons. Germline V gives CDR1 SGHDT, CDR2 YYEEEE. J gave up 0 bases and V 1 base, and 5 bases lay outside the gene matches. This CDR3 is 17 amino acids long. Findings and limits, study-wide: In the analysis, some V segments, TRBV6-2 and TRBV6-3 included, were excluded as indistinguishable. A later analysis revealed that TCR association rates differed between HLA loci, peaking at DRB1 and bottoming out at HLA-C. Later on, an analysis tied over 15,000 TCR beta sequences to HLA alleles at 0.05 false discovery rate. Researchers reported in a later analysis that a missense DCLRE1C variant was tied to TCR beta V- and J-gene trimming.

The rearrangement links TRBV5-6 to TRBJ2-3, with 10 bases identical to TRBD1. The sequencing input was PBMCs. The TCR was taken from a middle-aged man in good health and CMV-seropositive. The CDR3, as DNA: TGTGCCAGCAGCTTGACTCCGGGACAGGGGAGCACAGATACGCAGTATTTT. This translates into CASSLTPGQGSTDTQYF.